This T cell receptor (beta chain) stems from a study of shared clonotypes between healthy human individuals (dated by TCRdb to the early 2020s). At the level of the whole study: Two women and a few men aged 18 to 49 years were included in the cohort. For each donor, three plates each were used for CD4 naive and CD4 memory, two plates were used for CD8 naive, and one plate was used for CD8 memory. Blood TCR repertoires of a handful of healthy adults were deeply sequenced to estimate repertoire size and the extent of clonotype sharing between individuals. Different laboratories and diverse techniques were used to prepare libraries and sequence TCR repertoires, to increase sequencing depth and limit assay-specific biases. Leukapheresis yielded between about 0.85 and 9.5 billion PBMCs per donor. Beyond this particular receptor, the publication reports: Sampling was limited to blood, and TCR repertoires in tissue likely differ from TCR repertoires in blood. Incomplete sequencing was indicated by rarefaction of sorted-subset datasets, despite the large sequencing depth. Estimated clonotype richness was generally larger for naive than for memory subsets. Pairwise subsampling led to the expectation that sequencing depth would affect the degree of clonotype sharing among donors. The genetic and exposure-history diversity represented was limited by the small number of donors. Compared with non-shared clonotypes, clonotypes shared by all four sorted-subset donors had higher generation probabilities. Around 5.4% of naive CD4, roughly 3.6% of naive CD8, roughly 2.4% of memory CD4, and approximately 0.4% of memory CD8 clonotypes were shared across a few donors.

For the CD8 naive samples, CD45RO-negative cells were positively selected for CCR7, yielding a CD45RA+CCR7+ population from which TemRA cells were excluded. The donors were healthy, HIV-negative adults who had no recently reported acute infections or vaccinations. Only Caucasian adults living in Nashville, Tennessee, USA were represented among the donors. Blood was obtained by leukapheresis, after which PBMCs were separated by Ficoll-Histopaque density gradient centrifugation and cryopreserved in liquid nitrogen vapor phase. Purity and quantity of every magnetically sorted T cell population were checked by analytical flow cytometry. Each sorted fraction had its genomic DNA isolated and then quantified by UV absorbance on a Nanodrop 2000c. Comment on this clone: Its cognate antigen has yet to be identified. Base qualities were left out, and no much larger clone turns up one base away.

Trimming takes 1 base from V and 4 bases from J, and the germline ends sit 18 bases apart. According to the germline V gene, CDR1 reads SGHRS and CDR2 reads YFSETQ. The CDR3, cysteine through phenylalanine, is 17 amino acids long. Solely the CDR3 DNA is kept, with 51 bases framed from the first base. Using the deep immunoSEQ assay, TCR CDR3 regions were amplified from genomic DNA by multiplex PCR. Genomic DNA extracted from each cell subset was distributed evenly over all wells of several immunoSEQ 96-well plates, and each plate served as one replicate. Each replicate PCR for sorted subsets received around 210 ng genomic DNA, equal to roughly 30,000 T cell genomes. Purified libraries were measured with a Qubit 3.0 fluorometer, size-checked on a Bioanalyzer 2100, and measured again with the KAPA Library Quantification kit. Every immunoSEQ 96-well plate was sequenced on a dedicated single-read 150-cycle Illumina NextSeq 550 flow cell. The published analysis was carried out like this. Because the immunoSEQ output included only junctional sequences and no quality scores, the filtering could not be the same as the filtering used for full-length reads. To assign V/J genes and CDR3, sequences were annotated using PyIR, a Python wrapper for IgBLAST v1.9, with IMGT germline references. Reads were filtered out if the reads had weak V/J assignments (E-value above 1e-6), no CDR3, stop codons, out-of-frame junctions, or ambiguous translated residues. V3J clonotypes were defined as sequences sharing the same inferred V gene, J gene, and CDR3 amino acid sequence. To compute the percentage overlap between repertoires, the number of shared unique clonotypes was divided by the size of the smaller repertoire. Three approaches were used to assess repertoire richness: RTK rarefaction, the Chao1 estimator, and Recon v2.1 estimates of unobserved clonotypes. Generation probabilities for all TCRbeta clonotypes obtained by the gDNA method from several donors were computed using OLGA. Drawn from immuneACCESS, this table holds only the in-frame rearrangements with V and J called that TCRdb kept. Clones are partly lost; checked studies trace under half to an unresolved V gene and leave the rest unexplained. Clone size and V and J calls were adopted from that table, with D and trimming inferred from the DNA. The sample table contains about 2 million clones; only one count was recorded for about 94% of them. The ten largest clones add up to 0.85% to 1.2% of the sample.

The source of this sequence is a man aged 18 to 35 in good health. Recombination connected TRBV5-1 to TRBJ1-3; TRBD1 is a possible D gene, resting on 5 matching bases. The specimen sequenced was naive CD8+ T cells sorted from blood. This sample's cell subset or site label indicates: CD45RA+CCR7+. The nucleotide sequence reads as follows: TGCGCCAGCAGCTTGACCCGCGGCGAGGGGCCGGGAAACACCATATATTTT. It translates as CASSLTRGEGPGNTIYF.